This T cell receptor beta chain stems from a study of shared clonotypes between healthy human individuals. Here immunoSEQ multiplex PCR was the method, and the copy in TCRdb shows in-frame clones only, minus some. This sample has 2,100,000 or so clones; 95% occur once, and the top ten carry 0.13%. The CDR3 is 16 residues long. CDR1 SGHRS and CDR2 YFSETQ come from the germline V gene. The V segment lost 3 bases and the J segment 1 base; nucleotides outside the gene matches: 9. The sequence was collected from a man aged 18-30 years in good health. The chain has TRBV5-1 and TRBJ1-1; 7 nucleotides match TRBD1. The specimen sequenced was naive CD4+ T cells sorted from blood. As for subset: CD45RA+ positively selected. The CDR3 spells CASSSLGQQQNTEAFF. CDR3 DNA: TGCGCCAGCAGCTCGCTGGGACAGCAACAGAACACTGAAGCTTTCTTT. The variable domain in full, with the rest retrieved from reference TRBV5-1 and TRBJ1-1, is KAGVTQTPRYLIKTRGQQVTLSCSPISGHRSVSWYQQTPGQGLQFLFEYFSETQRNKGNFPGRFSGRQFSNSRSEMNVSTLELGDSALYLCASSSLGQQQNTEAFFGQGTRLTVV.